Given below is one T cell receptor (beta chain) in context. Antigen: not known. Method: immunoSEQ multiplex PCR; TCRdb's copy keeps in-frame clones and lacks some. Of a few hundred thousand clones in the sample, approximately 86% are singletons; the top ten hold around 0.91%. This sample is drawn from a study of cytomegalovirus exposure and HLA in healthy donors. Broader study findings: Among TCR beta chains, those listed as cytomegalovirus-associated numbered roughly 150. In vitro, three CMV-associated chains proved specific for CMV antigens.

The donors were members of the validation cohort comprising roughly 130 subjects, separate from the approximately 670-subject first cohort. This CDR3 is built from 11 residues. Per germline, CDR1 DFQATT and CDR2 SNEGSKA (reference sequence). The ends were cut back, 6 bases at V and 1 base at J, with 6 bases in the middle. The V call is TRBV20-1, the J call TRBJ2-5; D unresolved. Sequencing was carried out using PBMCs. The TCR comes from a young man in good health and CMV-seronegative. The chain's CDR3 is CSAGPQETQYF. The CDR3 DNA follows: TGCAGTGCCGGTCCCCAAGAGACCCAGTACTTC.